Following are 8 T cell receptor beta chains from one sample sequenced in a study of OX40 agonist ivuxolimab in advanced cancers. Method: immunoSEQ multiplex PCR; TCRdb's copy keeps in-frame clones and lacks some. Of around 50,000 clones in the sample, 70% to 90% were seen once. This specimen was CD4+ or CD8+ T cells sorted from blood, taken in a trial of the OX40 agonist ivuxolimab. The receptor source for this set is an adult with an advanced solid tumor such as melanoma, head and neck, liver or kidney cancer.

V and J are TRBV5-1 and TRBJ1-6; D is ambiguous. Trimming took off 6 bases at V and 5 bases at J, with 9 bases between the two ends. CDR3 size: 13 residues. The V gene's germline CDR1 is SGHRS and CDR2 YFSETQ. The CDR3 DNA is TGCGCCAGCACGCGGGAAAATAATTCACCCCTCCACTTT. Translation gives CASTRENNSPLHF.

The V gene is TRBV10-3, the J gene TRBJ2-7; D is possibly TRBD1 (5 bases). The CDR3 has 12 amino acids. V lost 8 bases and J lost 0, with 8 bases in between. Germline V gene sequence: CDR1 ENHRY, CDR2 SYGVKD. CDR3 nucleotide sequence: TGTGCCATCTCAGACAGCTCCTACGAGCAGTACTTC. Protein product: CAISDSSYEQYF.

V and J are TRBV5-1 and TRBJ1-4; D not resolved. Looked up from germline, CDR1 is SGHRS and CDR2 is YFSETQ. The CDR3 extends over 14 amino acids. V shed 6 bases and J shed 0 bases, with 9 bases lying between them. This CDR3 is CASKGGATNEKLFF. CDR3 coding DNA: TGCGCCAGCAAAGGCGGAGCAACTAATGAAAAACTGTTTTTT.

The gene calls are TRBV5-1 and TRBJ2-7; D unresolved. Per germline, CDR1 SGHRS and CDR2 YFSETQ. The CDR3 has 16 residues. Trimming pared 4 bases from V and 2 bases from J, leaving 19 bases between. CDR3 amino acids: CASSVSLLLAPYEQYF. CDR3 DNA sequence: TGCGCCAGCAGCGTGAGTTTACTCCTGGCCCCCTACGAGCAGTACTTC.

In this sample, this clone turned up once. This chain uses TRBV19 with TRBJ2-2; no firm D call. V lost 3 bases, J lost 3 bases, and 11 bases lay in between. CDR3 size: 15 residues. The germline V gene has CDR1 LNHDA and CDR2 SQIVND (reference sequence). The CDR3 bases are TGTGCCAGTAGTATGCCAGTGCTAGACACCGGGGAGCTGTTTTTT. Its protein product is CASSMPVLDTGELFF.

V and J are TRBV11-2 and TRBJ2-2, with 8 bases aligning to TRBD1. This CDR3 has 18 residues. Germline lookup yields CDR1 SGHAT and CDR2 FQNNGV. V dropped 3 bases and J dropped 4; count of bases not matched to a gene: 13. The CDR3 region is CASSFPTDGQGFTGELFF. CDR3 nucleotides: TGTGCCAGCAGCTTCCCTACCGACGGACAGGGTTTCACCGGGGAGCTGTTTTTT.

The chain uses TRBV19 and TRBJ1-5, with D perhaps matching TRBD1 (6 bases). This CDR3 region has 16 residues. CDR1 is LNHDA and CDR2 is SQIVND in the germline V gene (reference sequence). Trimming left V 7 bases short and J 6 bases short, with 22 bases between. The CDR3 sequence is CASTPSGAGVRQPQHF. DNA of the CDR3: TGTGCCAGTACCCCGAGCGGGGCAGGGGTGCGTCAGCCCCAGCATTTT.

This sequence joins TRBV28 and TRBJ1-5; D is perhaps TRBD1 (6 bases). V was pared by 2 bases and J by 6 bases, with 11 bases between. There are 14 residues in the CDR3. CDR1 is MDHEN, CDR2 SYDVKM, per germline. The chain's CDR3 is CASSLLGGGQPQHF. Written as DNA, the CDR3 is TGTGCCAGCAGTTTACTCGGAGGGGGTCAGCCCCAGCATTTT. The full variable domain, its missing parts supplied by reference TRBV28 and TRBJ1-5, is DVKVTQSSRYLVKRTGEKVFLECVQDMDHENMFWYRQDPGLGLRLIYFSYDVKMKEKGDIPEGYSVSREKKERFSLILESASTNQTSMYLCASSLLGGGQPQHFGDGTRLSIL.